Each of the 17 T cell receptor beta chains below was sequenced from the same sample in a study of beta chain features in type 1 diabetes. The isolated RNA, all of it, was reverse transcribed, so expressed TCRB transcripts were what got sequenced. Clones were read by immunoSEQ multiplex PCR, and TCRdb kept only the in-frame ones, dropping some. The sample includes about 900,000 clones, under 20% seen only once; the top ten take about 0.025%. The sample consisted of naive CD4+ T cells from blood. These receptors all come from a woman between 18 and 30 years old in good health.

V gene TRBV9 combines with J gene TRBJ1-3, with D hard to call. This CDR3 is 16 amino acids long. CDR1 and CDR2 (germline): SGDLS, YYNGEE. V lost 4 bases, J lost 0 bases, and 14 bases lay in between. The CDR3, as DNA: TGTGCCAGCAGCTCCATAGAACTCCGCTCTGGAAACACCATATATTTT. This codes for CASSSIELRSGNTIYF.

This chain joins TRBV7-2 and TRBJ2-3; D is ambiguous. V dropped 5 bases and J dropped 6 bases, with 15 bases sitting between them. The CDR3 sequence is 14 residues long. Germline-derived CDR1 and CDR2 are SGHTA and FQGNSA. As DNA, the CDR3 is TGTGCCAGCAGCCCTAATATGTTCACGGATACGCAGTATTTT. Encoded protein: CASSPNMFTDTQYF. Full variable domain (rest looked up from reference TRBV7-2 and TRBJ2-3): GAGVSQSPSNKVTEKGKDVELRCDPISGHTALYWYRQSLGQGLEFLIYFQGNSAPDKSGLPSDRFSAERTGGSVSTLTIQRTQQEDSAVYLCASSPNMFTDTQYFGPGTRLTVL.

This clone was observed a handful of times. V is TRBV9 and J is TRBJ2-1, with D possibly matching TRBD2 (5 bases). The CDR3 runs 14 residues. Germline V lookup: CDR1 SGDLS, CDR2 YYNGEE. V shed 1 base and J shed 4 bases, with 9 bases lying between them. CDR3 nucleotide sequence: TGTGCCAGCAGCGTAAGCGGAGAGTACAATGAGCAGTTCTTC. Translating gives CASSVSGEYNEQFF.

The chain combines TRBV6-5 with TRBJ2-5, with 8 bases identical to TRBD2. V trimming: 6 bases; J trimming: 5 bases; junction bases outside the gene matches: 8. The CDR3 consists of 14 residues. Germline values: CDR1 MNHEY, CDR2 SVGAGI. The CDR3 sequence: CASRTGTSRETQYF. The CDR3 nucleotides are TGTGCCAGCAGAACCGGGACTAGTCGCGAGACCCAGTACTTC.

This clone has just a few counts. The identical CDR3 is also encoded by other nucleotide sequences in the sample. V usage is TRBV7-3 and J usage is TRBJ2-5; D is undetermined. V shed 1 base and J shed 1 base, with 4 bases lying between them. CDR3 length: 13 amino acids. CDR1 is SGHTA, CDR2 FQGTGA, per germline. The CDR3 DNA reads TGTGCCAGCAGCTTAAGTGTCCAAGAGACCCAGTACTTC. Amino acids: CASSLSVQETQYF.

The table lists this clone with a few counts. This CDR3 reads CASSATSPRRYKETQYF. Here the CDR3 DNA reads TGTGCCAGCAGCGCGACTAGTCCCCGCCGCTATAAAGAGACCCAGTACTTC. The rearrangement uses TRBV28 and TRBJ2-5; a possible D gene is TRBD2 (6 bases). The germline V gene has CDR1 MDHEN and CDR2 SYDVKM. The CDR3 spans 17 residues. Trimming shortened V by 6 bases and J by 3 bases, and 23 bases separated the two germline ends.

The chain is built from TRBV7-2 and TRBJ1-4, with a weak D call TRBD1 (5 bases). Trimming cost V 4 bases and J 6 bases, with 15 bases left between them. This CDR3 spans 15 amino acids. Germline loops: CDR1 SGHTA, CDR2 FQGNSA. CDR3 region: CASSSEGPPYEKLFF. The DNA of the CDR3 is TGTGCCAGCAGCTCGGAGGGACCGCCGTATGAAAAACTGTTTTTT.

V usage is TRBV15 and J usage is TRBJ2-1, with TRBD1 matching 8 bases. The germline CDR1 and CDR2 sequences are LNHNV and YYDKDF (reference sequence). V lost 8 bases to trimming and J lost 2 bases; unmatched junction nucleotides: 2. This CDR3 contains 13 residues. In nucleotides, the CDR3 is TGTGCCACCGGGACAGGCGCCTACAATGAGCAGTTCTTC. It specifies CATGTGAYNEQFF.

The chain has TRBV7-2 and TRBJ1-5; 7 bases line up with TRBD1. Germline trimming cut 3 bases from V and 5 bases from J; bases unmatched to any gene: 1. This CDR3 is built from 13 residues. The germline gives CDR1 SGHTA, CDR2 FQGNSA. The CDR3 nucleotides read TGTGCCAGCAGCTTCGACAGGGATCAGCCCCAGCATTTT. Translation gives CASSFDRDQPQHF.

This chain joins TRBV7-2 and TRBJ2-1, with 8 bases aligning to TRBD1. The ends lost 0 bases at V and 8 bases at J; junction bases unmatched: 18. CDR3 length equals 19 residues. CDR1 SGHTA and CDR2 FQGNSA come from the germline V gene. CDR3 nucleotide sequence: TGTGCCAGCAGCTTAGCGCACGGGTGGCGACAGGGGATAAGGGATGAGCAGTTCTTC. Protein: CASSLAHGWRQGIRDEQFF.

This clone was picked up a small number of times. The rearrangement links TRBV5-5 to TRBJ1-4, with D hard to call. Germline V lookup: CDR1 SGHKS, CDR2 YYEKEE (reference sequence). This CDR3 contains 13 residues. V shed 0 bases and J shed 8 bases, with 8 bases lying between them. CDR3 DNA sequence: TGTGCCAGCAGCTTGGGCGTGGAAGAAAAACTGTTTTTT. Translation: CASSLGVEEKLFF. The variable domain in full, completed from reference TRBV5-5 and TRBJ1-4, reads DAGVTQSPTHLIKTRGQQVTLRCSPISGHKSVSWYQQVLGQGPQFIFQYYEKEERGRGNFPDRFSARQFPNYSSELNVNALLLGDSALYLCASSLGVEEKLFFGSGTQLSVL.

V gene TRBV28 combines with J gene TRBJ2-7; no reliable D call. Germline V lookup: CDR1 MDHEN, CDR2 SYDVKM. The V gene lost 4 bases and the J gene lost 6 bases, with 13 bases spanning the gap. The CDR3 runs 13 residues. The CDR3 here is CASSSATPPEQYF. CDR3 sequence (DNA): TGTGCCAGCAGTTCCGCCACACCGCCCGAGCAGTACTTC. Supplemented by reference TRBV28 and TRBJ2-7, the full variable domain reads DVKVTQSSRYLVKRTGEKVFLECVQDMDHENMFWYRQDPGLGLRLIYFSYDVKMKEKGDIPEGYSVSREKKERFSLILESASTNQTSMYLCASSSATPPEQYFGPGTRLTVT.

Worth noting for this clone: An end of the junction does not agree with germline; a read error may underlie this. The chain recombines TRBV7-9 with TRBJ2-5; the match to TRBD2 covers 11 bases. The germline CDR1 and CDR2 sequences are SEHNR and FQNEAQ (reference sequence). This CDR3 is 16 amino acids long. CDR3 protein: CASRLGLAGKQETQYF. In DNA form, the CDR3 reads TGTGCCAGCAGGTTAGGACTAGCGGGCAAACAAGAGACCCAGTACTTC.

This clone was found a few times. The chain links TRBV27 to TRBJ2-1, with 10 bases that match TRBD1. Germline V CDR1 and CDR2: MNHEY, SMNVEV (reference sequence). The CDR3 runs 18 residues. The junction had 10 bases not matched to a gene; V was cut back by 4 bases and J by 1 base. In DNA, the CDR3 is TGTGCCAGCAGTTCCCTTGCCGACAGGGGGCGGTCCTACAATGAGCAGTTCTTC. This codes for CASSSLADRGRSYNEQFF.

The chain links TRBV7-8 to TRBJ1-5; no reliable D call. Germline assignment: CDR1 SGHVS and CDR2 FQNEAQ. CDR3 length: 15 amino acids. V was trimmed by 4 bases and J by 3 bases, leaving 13 bases between them. The CDR3 DNA reads TGTGCCAGCAGCTCCGAGAGACACTTCAATCAGCCCCAGCATTTT. Amino acids: CASSSERHFNQPQHF.

This clone has more than one count but fewer than ten. The chain couples TRBV6-6 to TRBJ1-5; 9 bases agree with TRBD1. The CDR3 has 16 residues. Germline loops: CDR1 MNHNY, CDR2 SVGAGI (reference sequence). Germline trimming cut 6 bases from V and 5 bases from J; bases unmatched to any gene: 11. The CDR3 loop is CASREPGQGGHQPQHF. The CDR3 DNA follows: TGTGCCAGCAGGGAGCCGGGACAGGGAGGGCATCAGCCCCAGCATTTT.

This clone has only a few counts. This sequence joins TRBV19 and TRBJ2-7; D gene uncertain. V was trimmed by 6 bases and J by 5 bases, leaving 17 bases between them. This CDR3 has 14 amino acids. CDR1 LNHDA and CDR2 SQIVND come from the germline V gene (reference sequence). CDR3 nucleotide sequence: TGTGCCAGTAGCACACTCGTGGAGAATCACGAGCAGTACTTC. Protein sequence: CASSTLVENHEQYF.